These T cell receptor beta chains were read from a single sample in a study of shared clonotypes between healthy human individuals. Generated by immunoSEQ multiplex PCR, the TCRdb table keeps only in-frame clones and is missing some. The sample lists hundreds of thousands of clones; 90% to 97% were seen once. Sequencing was performed on naive CD8+ T cells sorted from blood. These receptors all stem from a woman aged 30 to 39 in good health. CDR3s include the opening cysteine and the closing phenylalanine or tryptophan. Fields, in order: V gene, D gene, clone size, J gene, CDR3 protein, CDR3 DNA. A D gene is named only where the DNA matches it firmly. Part of the rows lack a size; the others show once, few, many or a class for expanded clones.

>TRBV27|.|.|TRBJ2-2
CASSFGGLNTGELFF
TGTGCCAGCAGTTTTGGGGGGTTGAACACCGGGGAGCTGTTTTTT
>TRBV11-2|.|once|TRBJ2-2
CASSFQRGTGELFF
TGTGCCAGCAGCTTCCAGCGCGGCACCGGGGAGCTGTTTTTT
>TRBV9|TRBD2|.|TRBJ2-7
CASSLNPTSGNYKGEQYF
TGTGCCAGCAGCCTCAACCCGACTAGCGGGAATTACAAGGGGGAGCAGTACTTC
>TRBV7-9|.|.|TRBJ1-3
CASSRRVGAGNTIYF
TGTGCCAGCAGCCGCAGGGTAGGTGCTGGAAACACCATATATTTT
>TRBV30|.|once|TRBJ2-7
CAWRASSSPTEQYF
TGTGCCTGGAGAGCTAGCTCTAGCCCCACCGAGCAGTACTTC
>TRBV27|.|.|TRBJ2-7
CASSSRGGGTSAYEQYF
TGTGCCAGCAGTTCCAGGGGGGGTGGGACATCAGCCTACGAGCAGTACTTC
>TRBV7-9|TRBD2|few|TRBJ2-2
CASSSSASGTNTGELFF
TGTGCCAGCAGCTCCTCCGCTAGCGGAACGAACACCGGGGAGCTGTTTTTT
>TRBV27|.|.|TRBJ2-3
CASRRPGYGTDTQYF
TGTGCCAGCAGACGTCCCGGGTACGGCACAGATACGCAGTATTTT
>TRBV10-3|TRBD1|.|TRBJ2-7
CAISESETGVEQYF
TGTGCCATCAGTGAGTCGGAAACAGGGGTCGAGCAGTACTTC
>TRBV1|.|.|TRBJ1-5
CTSSHTTGDSSAPRHSNQPQHF
TGCACCAGCAGCCACACAACAGGGGACAGTTCAGCCCCTCGGCATAGCAATCAGCCCCAGCATTTT
>TRBV27|.|.|TRBJ2-1
CASSLSAGTSYNEQFF
TGTGCCAGCAGTTTATCGGCCGGAACTTCCTACAATGAGCAGTTCTTC
>TRBV28|.|.|TRBJ1-5
CASSLYGRAYSNQPQHF
TGTGCCAGCAGTTTATACGGCAGGGCCTATAGCAATCAGCCCCAGCATTTT
>TRBV7-3|.|.|TRBJ2-3
CASSLTTGSTDTQYF
TGTGCCAGCAGCTTAACCACAGGGAGCACAGATACGCAGTATTTT
>TRBV5-1|.|once|TRBJ1-1
CASSHVGVNTEAFF
TGCGCCAGCAGCCACGTTGGGGTGAACACTGAAGCTTTCTTT
>TRBV4-2|TRBD2|.|TRBJ2-7
CASSNLAEAVYEQYF
TGTGCCAGCAGCAACCTAGCGGAGGCCGTCTACGAGCAGTACTTC
>TRBV13|.|.|TRBJ2-3
CASSAGRGTDTQYF
TGTGCCAGCAGCGCTGGAAGAGGCACAGATACGCAGTATTTT
>TRBV9|.|.|TRBJ1-3
CASSGRSGNTIYF
TGTGCCAGCAGCGGGCGCTCTGGAAACACCATATATTTT
>TRBV21-1|.|.|TRBJ2-7
CASSRRARTDRSYEQYF
TGTGCCAGCAGCCGCCGGGCCCGGACGGACAGAAGTTACGAGCAGTACTTC
>TRBV5-1|.|.|TRBJ2-2
CASSLGRGRTGELFF
TGCGCCAGCAGCTTAGGAAGGGGGAGAACCGGGGAGCTGTTTTTT
>TRBV6-1|.|.|TRBJ2-7
CASSEGGVYEQYF
TGTGCCAGCAGTGAAGGCGGGGTCTACGAGCAGTACTTC
>TRBV27|.|.|TRBJ1-2
CASRRTVYAYGYTF
TGTGCCAGCAGAAGGACAGTTTACGCCTATGGCTACACCTTC
>TRBV28|.|.|TRBJ2-7
CATQTATLSYEQYF
TGTGCCACCCAGACAGCTACTCTATCCTACGAGCAGTACTTC
>TRBV27|.|.|TRBJ1-5
CASSLSSANQPQHF
TGTGCCAGCAGTTTATCATCCGCAAATCAGCCCCAGCATTTT
>TRBV7-9|.|.|TRBJ1-4
CASSNSLPAAPREKLFF
TGTGCCAGCAGCAACTCTCTGCCTGCAGCCCCTAGGGAAAAACTGTTTTTT
>TRBV19|TRBD1|.|TRBJ2-2
CASSLRPLRTGGNTGELFF
TGTGCCAGTAGTCTCCGTCCATTACGGACAGGGGGCAACACCGGGGAGCTGTTTTTT
>TRBV10-2|.|.|TRBJ1-2
CASSTRGSGYGYTF
TGCGCCAGCAGTACCAGGGGATCTGGCTATGGCTACACCTTC
>TRBV29-1|TRBD2|.|TRBJ2-7
CSTGGTSGEQYF
TGCAGCACTGGGGGGACTAGCGGCGAGCAGTACTTC
>TRBV10-3|.|.|TRBJ2-3
CAISESQGGANTDTQYF
TGTGCCATCAGTGAGTCCCAAGGAGGGGCCAACACAGATACGCAGTATTTT
>TRBV5-1|.|.|TRBJ1-1
CASSLADHLSNTEAFF
TGCGCCAGCAGCTTGGCCGACCATTTGAGCAACACTGAAGCTTTCTTT
>TRBV2|TRBD2|.|TRBJ2-2
CASISTSGWNTGELFF
TGTGCCAGCATATCGACTAGCGGGTGGAACACCGGGGAGCTGTTTTTT
>TRBV10-3|TRBD2|.|TRBJ2-7
CAISGREGRVDEQYF
TGTGCCATCAGTGGGCGGGAGGGCCGGGTGGACGAGCAGTACTTC
>TRBV19|.|once|TRBJ2-7
CASTYGARGSYEQYF
TGTGCCAGTACCTATGGTGCCCGGGGTTCCTACGAGCAGTACTTC
>TRBV27|TRBD2|.|TRBJ2-7
CASGSGRAYEQYF
TGTGCCAGCGGGAGCGGGAGGGCCTACGAGCAGTACTTC
>TRBV9|.|.|TRBJ2-7
CASSVAGSAYEQYF
TGTGCCAGCAGCGTAGCGGGATCAGCCTACGAGCAGTACTTC
>TRBV9|TRBD1|.|TRBJ2-1
CASRLRDRGFVACSYNEQFF
TGTGCCAGCAGACTCCGGGACAGGGGTTTCGTGGCGTGCTCCTACAATGAGCAGTTCTTC
>TRBV28|.|.|TRBJ2-3
CASSLSASDTQYF
TGTGCCAGCAGTTTATCTGCGTCAGATACGCAGTATTTT
>TRBV10-3|.|.|TRBJ1-3
CAISESTRGSGNTIYF
TGTGCCATCAGTGAGTCGACTCGGGGCTCTGGAAACACCATATATTTT
>TRBV5-1|TRBD1|.|TRBJ2-2
CASSPGGVGTGELFF
TGCGCCAGCAGCCCAGGGGGTGTGGGCACCGGGGAGCTGTTTTTT
>TRBV28|TRBD2|.|TRBJ2-2
CASSLAGGFGELFF
TGTGCCAGCAGTTTAGCGGGAGGATTCGGGGAGCTGTTTTTT
>TRBV9|TRBD1|.|TRBJ2-1
CASSVWQGDRNEQFF
TGTGCCAGCAGCGTATGGCAGGGGGATCGCAATGAGCAGTTCTTC
>TRBV6-1|.|once|TRBJ2-7
CASSEDGDYEQYF
TGTGCCAGCAGTGAAGATGGAGACTACGAGCAGTACTTC
>TRBV5-5|TRBD2|.|TRBJ2-7
CASSLAEPGEQYF
TGTGCCAGCAGCCTAGCGGAGCCGGGAGAGCAGTACTTC
>TRBV5-6|.|.|TRBJ2-3
CASSEGHRGLTDTQYF
TGTGCCAGCAGCGAGGGCCACAGGGGACTCACAGATACGCAGTATTTT
>TRBV10-2|TRBD2|.|TRBJ2-1
CASASGNNEQFF
TGCGCCTCGGCCAGCGGGAACAATGAGCAGTTCTTC
>TRBV28|TRBD1|.|TRBJ2-2
CASSLPGQGSRANTGELFF
TGTGCCAGCAGTTTACCGGGACAGGGGAGTCGGGCGAACACCGGGGAGCTGTTTTTT
>TRBV6-1|.|.|TRBJ2-2
CASTDLGEQGGELFF
TGTGCCAGCACCGACTTGGGGGAACAAGGCGGGGAGCTGTTTTTT
>TRBV30|.|.|TRBJ2-4
CAWSVGFGSEAKNIQYF
TGTGCCTGGAGTGTAGGGTTTGGCTCGGAAGCCAAAAACATTCAGTACTTC
>TRBV7-9|.|.|TRBJ1-1
CASSQIHRDPTTEAFF
TGTGCCAGCAGTCAGATCCACAGGGACCCTACCACTGAAGCTTTCTTT
>TRBV2|.|.|TRBJ2-7
CASSKDYEQYF
TGTGCCAGCAGCAAGGATTACGAGCAGTACTTC
>TRBV5-4|.|.|TRBJ1-2
CASSLGGWHTF
TGTGCCAGCAGCCTGGGGGGATGGCACACCTTC
>TRBV5-8|.|once|TRBJ1-1
CASSGLAGMNTEAFF
TGTGCCAGCAGCGGGCTCGCAGGGATGAACACTGAAGCTTTCTTT